The TCR beta chain described here comes from a study of blood T cell repertoires in COVID-19. Looking at the study overall: In each case, the material was cDNA or gDNA derived from T cells, B-cell-depleted T cells, or PBMCs.

Germline trimming cut 4 bases from V and 1 base from J; bases unmatched to any gene: 4. The CDR3 length is 15 residues. The germline gives CDR1 LGHNT, CDR2 FRNRAP. Per the original data handling: Estimated nucleated cell counts came from reference gene primer amplification. Sequencing was performed with immunoSEQ multiplex PCR; in TCRdb, only in-frame clones are kept and a portion is missing. That table gives V, J and clone size, and the DNA gave D and trimming. The sample carries approximately 100,000 clones, 81% recorded once. Sequenced input: peripheral blood. This receptor was taken from a human donor in a cohort sampled during active COVID-19. This chain joins TRBV12-5 and TRBJ1-5, with 7 bases identical to TRBD1. CDR3 DNA: TGTGCTAGTGGTTATGGGACAGCCAGCAATCAGCCCCAGCATTTT. Its translation is CASGYGTASNQPQHF. The full variable domain, rest sourced from reference TRBV12-5 and TRBJ1-5, is DARVTQTPRHKVTEMGQEVTMRCQPILGHNTVFWYRQTMMQGLELLAYFRNRAPLDDSGMPKDRFSAEMPDATLATLKIQPSEPRDSAVYFCASGYGTASNQPQHFGDGTRLSIL.